A selection of T cell receptor beta chains follows, all from one sample in a study of shared clonotypes between healthy human individuals. Clones were sequenced by immunoSEQ multiplex PCR, and TCRdb holds only the in-frame ones, with some missing. The table shows about 460,000 clones, with 60% to 80% occurring only once. Sequencing was done on a sample of PBMCs. The receptors originated from a woman aged 40 to 50 in good health. Some clones in this sample may be carry-over from other donors' samples. CDR3s leave out the opening cysteine and the closing phenylalanine or tryptophan. Fields, in order: V gene, clone size, CDR3 protein. Some rows have no size entry. The others give once, few or many, or a class for an expanded clone.

TRBV28	-	ASSPTGLEQY
TRBV7-2	-	ASSLPPHGSQY
TRBV4-3	-	ASSQDRRGFYEQY
TRBV19	-	ASSPVRTGANPEAF
TRBV15	once	ATSRVRGQYQETQY
TRBV28	-	ASSAGGRDSNQPQH
TRBV7-8	-	ASSFISKVQETQY
TRBV2	-	ASSDTTGGELF
TRBV19	-	ASIPTSGRGANVLT
TRBV7-8	-	ASGSRGPGQPQH
TRBV7-7	-	ASSLDKYNEQF
TRBV2	once	ASSAGGRGHSEQY
TRBV11-2	-	ASSYRIGTSEETQY
TRBV28	-	ASSMVTGGLNQPQH
TRBV18	-	ASSQRSGGNQPQH
TRBV6-1	-	ASRTDGSNYGYT
TRBV5-1	-	ASSFEGWNYEQY
TRBV6-5	-	ASSRGPGHEQY
TRBV29-1	-	SVGRASYNEQF
TRBV7-2	-	ASSLWVDTQY
TRBV5-8	once	ASSLTRGGDRYNEQF
TRBV5-6	-	ASSQGTGRTNYGYT
TRBV15	-	ATSSRSLRNYTGELF
TRBV14	-	ASSPQNNEQF
TRBV7-8	-	ASSWGQRYEQY
TRBV9	-	ASSDPRTRGTDTQY
TRBV19	-	ATKGDISTDTQY
TRBV28	once	ASSFPRANEKLF
TRBV5-1	-	ASSFLAETDTGELF
TRBV4-1	few	ASSQDRAGRDTQY
TRBV4-2	-	ASSLGLARRGEQY
TRBV30	-	AWSPQDGENYGYT
TRBV27	-	ASTRYGGRSGEQY
TRBV27	-	ASSLRTGRSTDTQY
TRBV7-7	-	ASSPGQPNEKLF
TRBV29-1	-	SVGAGAYEQY
TRBV28	-	ASSLIWGGTQY
TRBV7-3	-	ASSLGLAGALKPDTQY
TRBV30	-	AWSVRDLVALNNEQF
TRBV13	-	ASSRRRDPGNTIY
TRBV6-5	few	ASSGRDVRVDEQF
TRBV11-3	-	ASSLAGYSPTDTQY
TRBV19	-	ASSPRTGFSYEQY
TRBV30	-	AWSPASAAYHNEQF
TRBV19	-	ASSILDGGGYT
TRBV25-1	-	ASSRERNTGELF
TRBV19	-	ASSTQGNYGEQY
TRBV7-4	few	AAEVVAQPQH
TRBV9	-	ASSVDSLGPGDYT
TRBV4-3	-	ASSQGTPGQTNTGELF
TRBV2	-	ASSRDRQSPTYEQY
TRBV29-1	-	SVVSGGNQETQY
TRBV6-4	-	ASSKPDSNQPQH